This T cell receptor beta chain appears in the sequencing data of a study of Graves' ophthalmopathy and Graves' hyperthyroidism. Study background: Peripheral blood samples were taken at initial diagnosis, before any treatment.

This CDR3 has 11 amino acids. Germline assignment: CDR1 SGHRS and CDR2 YFSETQ. Trimming left V 1 base short and J 8 bases short, with 6 bases between. Using RNA transcripts, the TCR beta CDR3 regions were amplified. RT-PCR with HTBI primers came first, then second-round multiplex PCR. MiXCR was run by TCRdb on the multiplex PCR reads, yielding one entry per CDR3 protein. The table records about 740,000 distinct CDR3 sequences, around 40% of them present only once. This sequence was found in an adult man with Graves' ophthalmopathy. Sequences were obtained from peripheral blood. This chain joins TRBV5-1 and TRBJ2-5; D unclear. In nucleotides, the CDR3 is TGCGCCAGCAGCTTGAAAACAACCCAGTACTTC. It translates to CASSLKTTQYF.